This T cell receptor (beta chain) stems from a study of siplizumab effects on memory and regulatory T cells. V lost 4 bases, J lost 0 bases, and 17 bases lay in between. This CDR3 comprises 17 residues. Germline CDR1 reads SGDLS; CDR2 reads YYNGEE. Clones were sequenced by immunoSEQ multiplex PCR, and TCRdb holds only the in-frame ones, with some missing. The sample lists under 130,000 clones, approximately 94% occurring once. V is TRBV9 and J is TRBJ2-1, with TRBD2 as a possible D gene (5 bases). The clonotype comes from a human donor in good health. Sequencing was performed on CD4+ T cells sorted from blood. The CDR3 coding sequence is TGTGCCAGCAGCCCCGGAGGCAGCCCGTACTCCTACAATGAGCAGTTCTTC. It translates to CASSPGGSPYSYNEQFF.